The 16 T cell receptor beta chains presented below share a single source sample, sequenced in a study of T cell responses to AZD1222 COVID-19 vaccine. Assay: immunoSEQ multiplex PCR; the TCRdb copy retains only in-frame clones and omits some. The sample consists of fewer than 150,000 clones, 85% to 90% of them appearing once. Sequenced here: peripheral blood, sampled 28 days after the second AZD1222 dose. The receptors were gathered from an adult who received the AZD1222 COVID-19 vaccine.

V is TRBV10-3 and J is TRBJ1-5, with D possibly matching TRBD1 (5 bases). The CDR3 contains 14 residues. V was shortened by 8 bases and J by 0 bases, with 11 bases between the two germline ends. The germline V gene has CDR1 ENHRY and CDR2 SYGVKD. As DNA, the CDR3 is TGTGCCATCGGGCGGGGCATTAGCAATCAGCCCCAGCATTTT. Amino acids: CAIGRGISNQPQHF.

V gene TRBV14 combines with J gene TRBJ2-3; the D is unclear. There are 14 residues in the CDR3. The V gene's germline CDR1 is SGHDN and CDR2 FVKESK. Trimming stripped 3 bases from V and 4 bases from J, with 11 bases between. The CDR3 protein is CASSQARGSDTQYF. CDR3 sequence (DNA): TGTGCCAGCAGCCAGGCTAGAGGCTCAGATACGCAGTATTTT.

V usage is TRBV29-1 and J usage is TRBJ1-3; D call uncertain. This CDR3 is built from 11 residues. Trimming shortened V by 6 bases and J by 4 bases, and 7 bases separated the two germline ends. Germline values: CDR1 SQVTM, CDR2 ANQGSEA. CDR3 DNA: TGCAGCGTGTCAGAGGGAAACACCATATATTTT. This sequence encodes CSVSEGNTIYF.

The V call is TRBV7-3, the J call TRBJ2-1, with TRBD2 matching over 8 bases. Germline values: CDR1 SGHTA, CDR2 FQGTGA. The CDR3 length is 14 residues. V lost 4 bases and J lost 9; bases outside the gene matches: 8. Here the CDR3 DNA reads TGTGCCAGCAGCTCAAATAGCGGGAACAGTGAGCAGTTCTTC. This gives the protein CASSSNSGNSEQFF.

The V and J genes are TRBV9 and TRBJ1-2; D not certain. The CDR3 runs 12 residues. The germline V gene has CDR1 SGDLS and CDR2 YYNGEE. V was cut by 0 bases and J by 1 base, with 1 base left in between. This chain's CDR3 is CASSVGNYGYTF. CDR3 nucleotides: TGTGCCAGCAGCGTAGGTAACTATGGCTACACCTTC.

This chain connects TRBV5-1 to TRBJ2-1, with TRBD2 identical over 12 bases. Trimming at V came to 4 bases and at J to 5 bases, leaving 4 bases not matched to a gene. Germline V gene lookup returns CDR1 SGHRS and CDR2 YFSETQ. The length of the CDR3 is 15 residues. The CDR3 region is CASSTTSGGHNEQFF. CDR3 in DNA: TGCGCCAGCAGCACGACTAGCGGGGGACACAATGAGCAGTTCTTC.

This chain connects TRBV6-5 to TRBJ2-3; D possibly uses TRBD1 or TRBD2 (5 bases each). Germline values: CDR1 MNHEY, CDR2 SVGAGI. Trimming left V 6 bases short and J 8 bases short, with 18 bases between. The CDR3 sequence is 14 residues long. DNA for the CDR3: TGTGCCAGCAGCTCTCCGGGGCCAGTCGTTACGCAGTATTTT. It encodes CASSSPGPVVTQYF.

This clone is a singleton in its sample. The CDR3 nucleotides are TGTGCCAGCAGCATCTATCGACAGGCCGAAGCTTTCTTT. Its translation: CASSIYRQAEAFF. The chain has TRBV5-6 and TRBJ1-1, with a possible D match to TRBD1 (6 bases). V lost 4 bases and J lost 8, with 15 bases in between. The CDR3 has 13 amino acids. CDR1 is SGHDT and CDR2 is YYEEEE in the germline V gene.

The rearrangement joins TRBV28 to TRBJ1-5; D remains ambiguous. With 1 base removed from V and 0 bases from J, the gap between germline ends came to 4 bases. This CDR3 spans 14 amino acids. Germline V gene data show CDR1 as MDHEN and CDR2 as SYDVKM. The CDR3 loop is CASSLFHSNQPQHF. In DNA form, the CDR3 reads TGTGCCAGCAGTTTATTCCATAGCAATCAGCCCCAGCATTTT.

The genes are TRBV11-3 and TRBJ2-1, with 13 nucleotides matching TRBD2. The CDR3 contains 19 residues. Germline V gene sequence: CDR1 SGHNT, CDR2 YENEEA. Trimming took 0 bases from V and 0 from J; bases not matched to a gene: 5. CDR3 bases: TGTGCCAGCAGCTTAGATCCGGGACTAGCGGGGAGCTCCTACAATGAGCAGTTCTTC. It yields the protein CASSLDPGLAGSSYNEQFF. Full variable domain (outside the CDR3, taken from reference TRBV11-3 and TRBJ2-1): EAGVVQSPRYKIIEKKQPVAFWCNPISGHNTLYWYLQNLGQGPELLIRYENEEAVDDSQLPKDRFSAERLKGVDSTLKIQPAELGDSAVYLCASSLDPGLAGSSYNEQFFGPGTRLTVL.

The V and J genes are TRBV7-8 and TRBJ2-1; D may be TRBD2 (6 bases). V shed 4 bases and J shed 1 base, with 11 bases lying between them. Per germline, CDR1 SGHVS and CDR2 FQNEAQ. The length of the CDR3 is 15 residues. This chain's CDR3 is CASSSLALSYNEQFF. Here the CDR3 DNA reads TGTGCCAGCAGCTCTCTAGCGCTTTCCTACAATGAGCAGTTCTTC.

V usage is TRBV23-1 and J usage is TRBJ2-7, with 7 nucleotides matching TRBD1. TRBV23-1 is an ORF for which the function is uncertain. J was trimmed by 5 bases and V by 3 bases; bases with no gene match: 7. This CDR3 region has 14 residues. The DNA for the CDR3 is TGCGCCAGCAGTCACCAGGACAGGCCCGACGAGCAGTACTTC. It translates to CASSHQDRPDEQYF.

The chain carries TRBV7-3 and TRBJ2-2, with 9 bases fitting TRBD2. The CDR3 covers 16 residues. CDR1 and CDR2 (germline): SGHTA, FQGTGA. Losses at the gene ends were 5 bases for V and 5 bases for J; bases not matched to a gene: 9. The CDR3 loop is CASSTVAGVGTGELFF. In DNA, the CDR3 is TGTGCCAGCAGCACAGTAGCGGGAGTCGGGACCGGGGAGCTGTTTTTT.

V is TRBV3-1 (or the pseudogene TRBV3-2) and J is TRBJ1-3; 7 bases are shared with TRBD1. Looked up from germline, CDR1 is LGHDT and CDR2 is YNNKEL (reference sequence). With 0 bases clipped from V and 8 bases from J, the junction kept 13 bases outside the gene matches. The CDR3 loop spans 17 amino acids. The CDR3 bases are TGTGCCAGCAGCCAAGATACGGGACAGCCACCTAGAGACACCATATATTTT. Translating gives CASSQDTGQPPRDTIYF.

The chain recombines TRBV28 with TRBJ1-1, with D tentatively TRBD1 (5 bases). The CDR3 spans 14 residues. V lost 8 bases, J lost 4 bases, and 17 bases lay in between. Germline V lookup: CDR1 MDHEN, CDR2 SYDVKM. CDR3 DNA sequence: TGTGCCAGCCTCCGCGGGGGGACGGGCACTGAAGCTTTCTTT. Its translation is CASLRGGTGTEAFF.

The rearrangement links TRBV29-1 to TRBJ1-1, with D hard to call. The V end lost 4 bases, the J end lost 8 bases, and 14 bases lay between the germline ends. This CDR3 comprises 12 residues. Germline CDR1 and CDR2: SQVTM and ANQGSEA. The CDR3 nucleotides read TGCAGCGTTGTAGCAGAGAGCTGGGAAGCTTTCTTT. It specifies CSVVAESWEAFF.